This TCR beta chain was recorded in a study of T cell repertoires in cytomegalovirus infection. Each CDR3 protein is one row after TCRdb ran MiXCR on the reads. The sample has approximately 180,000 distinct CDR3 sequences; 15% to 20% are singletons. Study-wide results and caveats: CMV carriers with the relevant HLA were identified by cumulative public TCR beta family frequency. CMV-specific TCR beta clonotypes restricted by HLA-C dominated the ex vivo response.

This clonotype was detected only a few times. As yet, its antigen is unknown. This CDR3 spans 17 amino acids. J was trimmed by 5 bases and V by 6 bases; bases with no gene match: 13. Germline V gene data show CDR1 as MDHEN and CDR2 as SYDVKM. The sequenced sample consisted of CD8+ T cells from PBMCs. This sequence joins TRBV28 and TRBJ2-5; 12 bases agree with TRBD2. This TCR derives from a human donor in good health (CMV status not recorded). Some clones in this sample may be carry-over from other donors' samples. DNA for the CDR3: TGTGCCAGCAGGGCCGGGACTAGCGGGCCAGCCCGGGAGACCCAGTACTTC. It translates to CASRAGTSGPARETQYF.